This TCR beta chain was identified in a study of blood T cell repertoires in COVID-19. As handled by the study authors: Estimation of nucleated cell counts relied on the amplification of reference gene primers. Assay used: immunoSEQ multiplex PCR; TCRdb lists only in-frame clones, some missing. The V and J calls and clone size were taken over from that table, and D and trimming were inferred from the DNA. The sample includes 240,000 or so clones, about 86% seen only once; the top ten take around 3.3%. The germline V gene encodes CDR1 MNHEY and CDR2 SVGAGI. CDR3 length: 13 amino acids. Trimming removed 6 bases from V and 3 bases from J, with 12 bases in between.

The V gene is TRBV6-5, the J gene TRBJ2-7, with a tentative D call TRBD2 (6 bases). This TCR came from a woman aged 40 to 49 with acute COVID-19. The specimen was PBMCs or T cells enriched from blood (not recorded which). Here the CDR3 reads CASREMGGYEQYF. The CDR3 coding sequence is TGTGCCAGCAGGGAGATGGGGGGCTACGAGCAGTACTTC.